Following are 17 T cell receptor beta chains from one sample sequenced in a study of blood T cell repertoires in COVID-19 (TCRdb year 2020). Libraries were prepared through the immunoSEQ multiplex PCR assay. What TCRdb holds here is the immuneACCESS table cut down to in-frame rearrangements. Part of the clones is not present; checked against another copy, under half of the missing clones reflect an unresolved V gene, and the others are unexplained. This sample holds over 110,000 clones; 70% to 90% were observed only once. Clones ranked in the top ten supply less than 2% of the sample. Sequencing used peripheral blood. These receptors were obtained from a man between 65 and 85 years old with acute or convalescent COVID-19.

The rearrangement links TRBV6-5 to TRBJ2-5; no definite D call. The CDR3 loop spans 11 amino acids. The germline V and J ends were trimmed by 6 bases and 5 bases, with 7 bases remaining between them. Germline values: CDR1 MNHEY, CDR2 SVGAGI. The CDR3 is CASSLGETQYF. Written as DNA, the CDR3 is TGTGCCAGCAGCCTCGGGGAGACCCAGTACTTC.

This rearrangement joins TRBV28 to TRBJ1-1, with 8 bases that match TRBD1. J gave up 1 base and V 3 bases, and 7 bases lay outside the gene matches. This CDR3 is 16 amino acids long. CDR1 MDHEN and CDR2 SYDVKM come from the germline V gene. For the CDR3, the DNA is TGTGCCAGCAGTTTGCCAGGGGGCGCGGGGAACACTGAAGCTTTCTTT. Translating it yields CASSLPGGAGNTEAFF.

Here the CDR3 reads CASRAGGLNSPLHF. The CDR3 DNA reads TGTGCCAGCAGGGCAGGGGGCCTTAATTCACCCCTCCACTTT. The rearrangement links TRBV6-5 to TRBJ1-6; 8 bases are shared with TRBD1. The CDR3 spans 14 residues. V shed 6 bases and J 6 bases; nucleotides not matched to a gene: 4. Per the germline V gene, CDR1 is MNHEY and CDR2 is SVGAGI.

This clone has just one count. This chain joins TRBV7-2 and TRBJ2-7, with 8 bases that match TRBD1. Germline loops: CDR1 SGHTA, CDR2 FQGNSA. This CDR3 region has 14 residues. V lost 2 bases, J lost 5 bases, and 5 bases stayed unmatched. The DNA of the CDR3 is TGTGCCAGCAGCTTAAAGGGACAGGTCCACGAGCAGTACTTC. It encodes CASSLKGQVHEQYF.

V and J are TRBV28 and TRBJ1-5, with D tentatively TRBD1 (6 bases). Germline CDR1 reads MDHEN; CDR2 reads SYDVKM. Deletions cut 7 bases from V and 2 bases from J, with 15 bases between. The CDR3 extends over 15 amino acids. This CDR3 is CASIQGNPRNQPQHF. In nucleotides, the CDR3 is TGTGCCAGCATCCAGGGGAACCCGCGCAATCAGCCCCAGCATTTT.

J is TRBJ2-3 and V is TRBV9; D possibly corresponds to TRBD2 (6 bases). V was trimmed by 4 bases and J by 2 bases, leaving 14 bases between them. This CDR3 spans 15 amino acids. CDR1 is SGDLS, CDR2 YYNGEE, per germline. CDR3 coding DNA: TGTGCCAGCAGCCAGGGACTGGACTACACAGATACGCAGTATTTT. It is translated as CASSQGLDYTDTQYF.

A word on this clone: Within the sample, other DNA sequences also encode this same CDR3. The chain employs TRBV3-1 (or the pseudogene TRBV3-2) and TRBJ1-1, with D hard to call. This CDR3 comprises 12 residues. Per the germline V gene, CDR1 is LGHDT and CDR2 is YNNKEL (reference sequence). Trimming pared 6 bases from V and 2 bases from J, leaving 7 bases between. The DNA of the CDR3 is TGTGCCAGCAGTCAGATTAACACTGAAGCTTTCTTT. Translating it yields CASSQINTEAFF.

This clone was seen only a few times. V gene TRBV5-4 combines with J gene TRBJ2-3; no firm D call. V dropped 2 bases and J dropped 5 bases, with 6 bases sitting between them. This CDR3 has 12 residues. The V gene's germline CDR1 is SGHNT and CDR2 YYREEE (reference sequence). The CDR3: CASSLPGDTQYF. CDR3 coding DNA: TGTGCCAGCAGCTTACCGGGAGATACGCAGTATTTT.

V is TRBV6-5 and J is TRBJ1-2; possibly TRBD1 for D (6 bases). The V and J ends lost 6 bases and 2 bases respectively, with 13 bases between them. There are 14 residues in the CDR3. The germline gives CDR1 MNHEY, CDR2 SVGAGI. The CDR3 sequence is CASRAAGANYGYTF. For the CDR3, the DNA is TGTGCCAGCAGAGCCGCAGGGGCAAACTATGGCTACACCTTC.

V gene TRBV7-8 combines with J gene TRBJ2-3, with 9 bases that match TRBD2. Germline CDR1 and CDR2: SGHVS and FQNEAQ. The CDR3 extends over 17 amino acids. V shed 4 bases, J shed 0 bases, and the junction held 8 bases outside the gene matches. The CDR3 reads CASSSDLAGSSTDTQYF. In nucleotides, the CDR3 is TGTGCCAGCAGCTCAGATCTAGCGGGGAGTAGCACAGATACGCAGTATTTT.

This clone occurred once. The CDR3 loop is CASRSTGFQEKLFF. In DNA form, the CDR3 reads TGTGCCAGCAGATCTACAGGGTTCCAAGAAAAACTGTTTTTT. V usage is TRBV6-6 and J usage is TRBJ1-4; D perhaps matches TRBD1 (6 bases). Germline CDR1 reads MNHNY; CDR2 reads SVGAGI (reference sequence). The CDR3 runs to 14 residues. Trimming removed 6 bases from V and 8 bases from J, with 16 bases in between.

This clone appeared a single time. The CDR3 reads CASFEGLALGEQFF. CDR3 DNA: TGTGCCAGCTTCGAGGGACTAGCTCTAGGTGAGCAGTTCTTC. The V and J genes are TRBV7-9 and TRBJ2-1, with 9 nucleotides matching TRBD2. Trimming removed 8 bases from V and 9 bases from J; junction bases left unmatched: 11. The CDR3 is 14 residues long. CDR1 and CDR2 from the germline V gene are SEHNR and FQNEAQ (reference sequence). Drawing the rest from reference TRBV7-9 and TRBJ2-1, the complete variable domain is DTGVSQNPRHKITKRGQNVTFRCDPISEHNRLYWYRQTLGQGPEFLTYFQNEAQLEKSRLLSDRFSAERPKGSFSTLEIQRTEQGDSAMYLCASFEGLALGEQFFGPGTRLTVL.

This chain connects TRBV7-9 to TRBJ2-5; D may be TRBD2 (6 bases). Germline V CDR1 and CDR2: SEHNR, FQNEAQ (reference sequence). The CDR3 consists of 15 residues. V lost 1 base to trimming and J lost 1 base, with 10 bases between them. The DNA of the CDR3 is TGTGCCAGCAGCTTAGTGGGGACTCTCCAAGAGACCCAGTACTTC. This gives the protein CASSLVGTLQETQYF.

The chain joins TRBV27 to TRBJ1-3; D gene unclear. CDR3 size: 16 residues. The germline V and J ends were trimmed by 3 bases and 0 bases, with 12 bases remaining between them. CDR1 and CDR2 from the germline V gene are MNHEY and SMNVEV (reference sequence). The CDR3 DNA reads as TGTGCCAGCAGTTTCCGCGGTGGAGGCTCTGGAAACACCATATATTTT. Translation gives CASSFRGGGSGNTIYF.

The chain combines TRBV18 with TRBJ2-5; 15 nucleotides agree with TRBD2. V was pared by 4 bases and J by 3 bases, with 3 bases of the junction left unmatched. Germline CDR1 and CDR2: KGHSH and LQKENI. The CDR3 runs to 16 residues. CDR3 bases: TGTGCCAGCTCACAGGGACTAGCGGGGGGAGAAGAGACCCAGTACTTC. Its protein is CASSQGLAGGEETQYF.

This sequence joins TRBV10-1 and TRBJ1-1; possible D gene TRBD1, 6 bases. V dropped 5 bases and J dropped 3 bases, with 13 bases sitting between them. The CDR3 is 14 amino acids. Per the germline V gene, CDR1 is WNHNN and CDR2 is SYGVQD (reference sequence). The CDR3 protein is CASSREGGHTEAFF. The CDR3 bases are TGCGCCAGCAGTCGCGAAGGGGGTCACACTGAAGCTTTCTTT.

The rearrangement joins TRBV7-3 to TRBJ2-1; maybe TRBD2 (5 bases). The CDR3 is 15 residues long. Trimming cost V 2 bases and J 0 bases, with 8 bases left between them. Germline CDR1 is SGHTA and CDR2 is FQGTGA. The CDR3 protein is CASSLETSSYNEQFF. The CDR3 nucleotides read TGTGCCAGCAGCTTAGAAACTAGCTCCTACAATGAGCAGTTCTTC.